One sample yielded the 10 T cell receptor beta chains listed below, sequenced in a study of blood T cell repertoires in COVID-19. Repertoires were generated with immunoSEQ multiplex PCR, while TCRdb's copy carries only in-frame clones and drops some. The table lists about 45,000 clones, nearly 85% of them singletons, with approximately 8% in the top ten. The sequencing input was peripheral blood. These receptors originate from a man aged 80 or over in a cohort sampled during active COVID-19.

The V call is TRBV28, the J call TRBJ2-3; 12 bases line up with TRBD2. The V gene's germline CDR1 is MDHEN and CDR2 SYDVKM. This CDR3 comprises 18 residues. The V gene end was trimmed by 5 bases and the J gene end by 0 bases; junction bases not matched to a gene: 9. The CDR3 DNA follows: TGTGCCAGCAGTCTCCCTAGCGGGAGGGCCCGAAGCACAGATACGCAGTATTTT. Its protein is CASSLPSGRARSTDTQYF. The full variable domain, rest sourced from reference TRBV28 and TRBJ2-3, is DVKVTQSSRYLVKRTGEKVFLECVQDMDHENMFWYRQDPGLGLRLIYFSYDVKMKEKGDIPEGYSVSREKKERFSLILESASTNQTSMYLCASSLPSGRARSTDTQYFGPGTRLTVL.

The gene calls are TRBV2 and TRBJ1-2; no clear D. CDR3 length: 12 amino acids. The ends were cut back, 2 bases at V and 4 bases at J, with 5 bases in the middle. The V gene's germline CDR1 is SNHLY and CDR2 FYNNEI. The CDR3 sequence: CASSETVYGYTF. The CDR3 DNA reads TGTGCCAGCAGTGAAACGGTCTATGGCTACACCTTC.

This clone was detected once. The V and J genes are TRBV29-1 and TRBJ2-5; 7 nucleotides line up with TRBD1. Trimming at V came to 0 bases and at J to 2 bases, leaving 9 bases not matched to a gene. From germline, CDR1 is SQVTM and CDR2 ANQGSEA. The CDR3 is 16 residues long. The CDR3 DNA reads TGCAGCGTTGAAGACACCGGGACAGCGCCTCAAGAGACCCAGTACTTC. The encoded protein is CSVEDTGTAPQETQYF.

V is TRBV25-1 and J is TRBJ2-2, with D possibly TRBD1 on 5 matching bases. Germline V gene sequence: CDR1 MGHDK, CDR2 SYGVNS. Trimming shortened V by 4 bases and J by 1 base, and 10 bases separated the two germline ends. The CDR3 has 15 residues. The CDR3 loop is CASSVAGWNTGELFF. The CDR3 bases are TGTGCCAGCAGTGTGGCAGGGTGGAACACCGGGGAGCTGTTTTTT. Supplemented by reference TRBV25-1 and TRBJ2-2, the full variable domain reads EADIYQTPRYLVIGTGKKITLECSQTMGHDKMYWYQQDPGMELHLIHYSYGVNSTEKGDLSSESTVSRIRTEHFPLTLESARPSHTSQYLCASSVAGWNTGELFFGEGSRLTVL.

The chain combines TRBV12-3 or TRBV12-4 with TRBJ2-7, with D possibly TRBD1 on 5 matching bases. The CDR3 consists of 11 residues. The V and J ends lost 5 bases and 6 bases respectively, with 8 bases between them. Here the CDR3 reads CASSRGPEQYF. The CDR3 DNA reads as TGTGCCAGCAGTAGGGGTCCCGAGCAGTACTTC.

This clone was recorded only once. The chain joins TRBV28 to TRBJ2-2; 9 nucleotides agree with TRBD1. Germline CDR1 and CDR2: MDHEN and SYDVKM. This CDR3 comprises 15 residues. Trimming cost V 5 bases and J 6 bases; bases outside gene matches: 7. CDR3 loop: CASSRIRDRAGELFF. The CDR3 DNA is TGTGCCAGCAGTCGAATACGGGACAGGGCCGGGGAGCTGTTTTTT. Supplemented by reference TRBV28 and TRBJ2-2, the full variable domain reads DVKVTQSSRYLVKRTGEKVFLECVQDMDHENMFWYRQDPGLGLRLIYFSYDVKMKEKGDIPEGYSVSREKKERFSLILESASTNQTSMYLCASSRIRDRAGELFFGEGSRLTVL.

This clone was observed a single time. The V and J genes are TRBV18 and TRBJ2-1; tentative D call: TRBD1 (7 bases). The CDR3 totals 16 residues. V was clipped by 3 bases and J by 6 bases, with 18 bases between them. The germline CDR1 and CDR2 sequences are KGHSH and LQKENI. This CDR3 is CASSPNRQGGSNEQFF. The CDR3 nucleotides read TGTGCCAGCTCACCGAACAGACAGGGAGGTAGCAATGAGCAGTTCTTC.

This sequence joins TRBV28 and TRBJ2-6; TRBD1 agrees at 10 bases. V was pared by 10 bases and J by 4 bases, with 7 bases of the junction left unmatched. The CDR3 has 15 amino acids. CDR1 and CDR2 (germline): MDHEN, SYDVKM. In DNA, the CDR3 is TGTGCCACCCGACAGGGGGCTAAAGGGGCCAACGTCCTGACTTTC. This sequence encodes CATRQGAKGANVLTF.

V gene TRBV30 combines with J gene TRBJ1-6; D is undetermined. CDR1 and CDR2 (germline): GTSNPN, SVGIG (reference sequence). The CDR3 consists of 13 residues. V lost 6 bases and J 0 bases, leaving 6 bases between the germline ends. In nucleotides, the CDR3 is TGTGCCTGCACGAGCTCCTATAATTCACCCCTCCACTTT. As protein: CACTSSYNSPLHF.

The genes are TRBV27 and TRBJ1-2; D is perhaps TRBD1 (6 bases). The germline V gene has CDR1 MNHEY and CDR2 SMNVEV (reference sequence). Trimming left V 6 bases short and J 5 bases short, with 16 bases between. The CDR3 has 14 residues. In nucleotides, the CDR3 is TGTGCCAGCAGGACCTTGAGGGGGAGTTATGGCTACACCTTC. Residues: CASRTLRGSYGYTF.